The clone carrying this TCR beta chain appeared a few times. Its antigen is as yet unknown. This entry belongs to a study of T cell repertoires in cytomegalovirus infection. Study in general: Public signatures in TCR beta pointed to CMV infection and matching HLA type. Findings and limits, study-wide: CMV carriers with the relevant HLA were identified by cumulative public TCR beta family frequency. Clonotypes of TCR beta that were HLA-C-restricted and CMV-specific dominated the ex vivo response.

TCRdb passed the reads through MiXCR, listing each CDR3 protein once. There are some 220,000 distinct CDR3 sequences in the sample; over 9% occur only once, and 1.6% lies in the top ten. The CDR3 contains 15 residues. V dropped 0 bases and J dropped 1 base, with 10 bases sitting between them. CDR1 is SGHKS and CDR2 is YYEKEE in the germline V gene (reference sequence). The sample taken for sequencing was PBMCs. The chain joins TRBV5-5 to TRBJ1-2, with D unresolved. The receptor was derived from a human donor in good health (CMV status not recorded). Some clones in this sample may be carry-over from other donors' samples. The CDR3 DNA reads as TGTGCCAGCAGCTTGGCCGCCAACGTTAACTATGGCTACACCTTC. Translated: CASSLAANVNYGYTF.